The 30 T cell receptor beta chains given below trace back to one sample, sequenced in a study of shared clonotypes between healthy human individuals (dated by TCRdb to 2018 to 2020). Library prep was done by the immunoSEQ multiplex PCR assay. TCRdb mirrors the immuneACCESS table, restricted to in-frame sequences. Some clones are absent from its copies; in checked studies, under half trace to an unresolved V gene, and the reason for the others is unknown. In all, the sample holds over a million clones, and around 98% of those were seen once. About 0.45% of the sample is taken by the ten largest. Sequenced: naive CD4+ T cells sorted from blood. The cell subset or site label corresponds to: CD45RA+ positively selected. The receptors come from a man aged 25-45 years in good health.

The chain couples TRBV6-5 to TRBJ2-1, with D possibly called TRBD1 or TRBD2 (5 bases each). From germline, CDR1 is MNHEY and CDR2 SVGAGI. Between the trimmed V and J ends, which lost 4 bases and 8 bases, there was a span of 15 bases. This CDR3 region has 14 residues. Here the CDR3 DNA reads TGTGCCAGCAGTTCACCGGGACCCCCGTATGAGCAGTTCTTC. This sequence encodes CASSSPGPPYEQFF.

As DNA, the CDR3 is TGTGCCAGCAGTGAATTACAGGGAGCGCGAGGTCAGCCCCAGCATTTT. Translating gives CASSELQGARGQPQHF. The gene calls are TRBV2 and TRBJ1-5; perhaps TRBD1 as D (6 bases). The germline CDR1 and CDR2 sequences are SNHLY and FYNNEI. The CDR3 spans 16 residues. The ends were cut back, 2 bases at V and 6 bases at J, with 17 bases in the middle.

The J gene is TRBJ2-2, the V gene TRBV14; D not resolved. Germline CDR1 reads SGHDN; CDR2 reads FVKESK. The CDR3 has 14 residues. With 4 bases removed from V and 3 bases from J, the gap between germline ends came to 9 bases. The CDR3 sequence is CASSRYPDTGELFF. CDR3 bases: TGTGCCAGCAGCCGGTACCCGGACACCGGGGAGCTGTTTTTT.

This clone was recorded only once. CDR3 sequence reads: CASSLDGLLSRGYNEQFF. Here the CDR3 DNA reads TGCGCCAGCAGCTTGGACGGACTACTCTCTCGAGGGTACAATGAGCAGTTCTTC. This chain links TRBV5-1 with TRBJ2-1; D perhaps matches TRBD2 (6 bases). Germline values: CDR1 SGHRS, CDR2 YFSETQ. The V end lost 0 bases, the J end lost 4 bases, and 20 bases lay between the germline ends. The CDR3 has 18 residues.

V usage is TRBV19 and J usage is TRBJ2-1, with TRBD2 as a possible D gene (6 bases). Per germline, CDR1 LNHDA and CDR2 SQIVND (reference sequence). Trimming cost V 6 bases and J 4 bases, with 16 bases left between them. The length of the CDR3 is 15 residues. The CDR3 protein is CASRVAGSGYNEQFF. Here the CDR3 DNA reads TGTGCCAGTAGAGTCGCAGGTAGCGGTTACAATGAGCAGTTCTTC.

In this sample, this clone turned up once. This chain links TRBV30 with TRBJ2-7; 11 positions agree with TRBD1. Germline V lookup: CDR1 GTSNPN, CDR2 SVGIG (reference sequence). The trim removed 5 bases at V and 7 bases at J, leaving 7 bases unmatched. This CDR3 has 13 amino acids. In DNA, the CDR3 is TGTGCCTGGGCGGGGACAGGGGGTAGTGAGCAGTACTTC. Its translation: CAWAGTGGSEQYF.

For this clone: The same CDR3 can be traced to other DNA sequences in this sample. This chain joins TRBV28 and TRBJ1-3; D ambiguous. Germline assignment: CDR1 MDHEN and CDR2 SYDVKM. V was clipped by 3 bases and J by 4 bases, with 4 bases between them. The CDR3 covers 12 residues. CDR3 sequence: CASSFRGNTIYF. DNA of the CDR3: TGTGCCAGCAGTTTTAGGGGAAACACCATATATTTT.

This clone occurred once. This CDR3 is also generated by other DNA sequences in the sample. The chain carries TRBV6-5 and TRBJ2-7; no definite D call. CDR3 length: 13 residues. V lost 2 bases to trimming and J lost 1 base, with 6 bases between them. CDR1 is MNHEY, CDR2 SVGAGI, per germline. The DNA of the CDR3 is TGTGCCAGCAGTTACCTGAATTCCTACGAGCAGTACTTC. Its protein product is CASSYLNSYEQYF.

A single count supports this clone. The V call is TRBV5-1, the J call TRBJ2-2; the D is unclear. The germline CDR1 and CDR2 sequences are SGHRS and YFSETQ. Trimming took 2 bases from V and 4 from J, leaving 6 bases between them. The CDR3 loop spans 13 amino acids. The CDR3 protein is CASSLTVTGELFF. For the CDR3, the DNA is TGCGCCAGCAGCTTAACGGTCACCGGGGAGCTGTTTTTT.

The V gene is TRBV27, the J gene TRBJ2-3; D remains unclear. Looked up from germline, CDR1 is MNHEY and CDR2 is SMNVEV (reference sequence). The CDR3 is made up of 12 amino acids. Trimming cost V 8 bases and J 6 bases, with 12 bases left between them. DNA for the CDR3: TGTGCCAGCGGAATTTACCCCGATACGCAGTATTTT. As protein: CASGIYPDTQYF.

The chain links TRBV5-6 to TRBJ2-3; no firm D call. Deletions cut 1 base from V and 7 bases from J, with 19 bases between. There are 16 residues in the CDR3. Germline assignment: CDR1 SGHDT and CDR2 YYEEEE. The CDR3 spells CASSLNALRGTNTQYF. The CDR3 DNA reads TGTGCCAGCAGCTTGAACGCTCTGAGAGGTACGAATACGCAGTATTTT.

In this sample, this clone turned up once. The chain links TRBV7-2 to TRBJ1-4; no firm D call. V lost 3 bases and J 4 bases, leaving 9 bases between the germline ends. This CDR3 comprises 14 residues. From germline, CDR1 is SGHTA and CDR2 FQGNSA. Here the CDR3 reads CASSFNGLNEKLFF. The CDR3, as DNA: TGTGCCAGCAGCTTTAACGGACTTAATGAAAAACTGTTTTTT. The variable domain in full, completed from reference TRBV7-2 and TRBJ1-4, reads GAGVSQSPSNKVTEKGKDVELRCDPISGHTALYWYRQSLGQGLEFLIYFQGNSAPDKSGLPSDRFSAERTGGSVSTLTIQRTQQEDSAVYLCASSFNGLNEKLFFGSGTQLSVL.

The chain carries TRBV19 and TRBJ2-5; D remains unclear. The CDR3 is 15 amino acids. The V and J ends lost 2 bases and 0 bases respectively, with 10 bases between them. Germline CDR1 is LNHDA and CDR2 is SQIVND (reference sequence). CDR3 coding DNA: TGTGCCAGTAGTATAAACAGTGTCCACCAAGAGACCCAGTACTTC. This sequence encodes CASSINSVHQETQYF. The full variable domain, completed using reference TRBV19 and TRBJ2-5, is DGGITQSPKYLFRKEGQNVTLSCEQNLNHDAMYWYRQDPGQGLRLIYYSQIVNDFQKGDIAEGYSVSREKKESFPLTVTSAQKNPTAFYLCASSINSVHQETQYFGPGTRLLVL.

The genes are TRBV18 and TRBJ2-7; TRBD1 aligns across 7 bases. The germline V gene encodes CDR1 KGHSH and CDR2 LQKENI. Trimming took 5 bases from V and 2 from J; bases not matched to a gene: 3. The CDR3 length is 13 residues. This CDR3 reads CASSTGQTYEQYF. The DNA of the CDR3 is TGTGCCAGCTCAACGGGACAGACCTACGAGCAGTACTTC.

The chain links TRBV28 to TRBJ1-5; D ambiguous. CDR1 is MDHEN and CDR2 is SYDVKM in the germline V gene. This CDR3 spans 15 amino acids. V dropped 6 bases and J dropped 2 bases, with 14 bases sitting between them. CDR3 in amino acids: CASRSAAAGNQPQHF. The CDR3 region has the DNA TGTGCCAGCAGGTCGGCAGCGGCAGGCAATCAGCCCCAGCATTTT. The variable domain in full, completed from reference TRBV28 and TRBJ1-5, reads DVKVTQSSRYLVKRTGEKVFLECVQDMDHENMFWYRQDPGLGLRLIYFSYDVKMKEKGDIPEGYSVSREKKERFSLILESASTNQTSMYLCASRSAAAGNQPQHFGDGTRLSIL.

The gene calls are TRBV7-8 and TRBJ2-3; no definite D call. The CDR3 is 16 amino acids. V was trimmed by 3 bases and J by 1 base, leaving 14 bases between them. Germline V gene lookup returns CDR1 SGHVS and CDR2 FQNEAQ. As DNA, the CDR3 is TGTGCCAGCAGCTTCCTTTCGACTGGGGGCACAGATACGCAGTATTTT. As protein: CASSFLSTGGTDTQYF. Full variable domain (outside the CDR3, taken from reference TRBV7-8 and TRBJ2-3): GAGVSQSPRYKVAKRGQDVALRCDPISGHVSLFWYQQALGQGPEFLTYFQNEAQLDKSGLPSDRFFAERPEGSVSTLKIQRTQQEDSAVYLCASSFLSTGGTDTQYFGPGTRLTVL.

The chain combines TRBV14 with TRBJ2-1, with no clear D. V lost 0 bases, J lost 10 bases, and 10 bases lay in between. From germline, CDR1 is SGHDN and CDR2 FVKESK. The CDR3 sequence is 13 residues long. CDR3 sequence reads: CASSQETGVEQFF. Here the CDR3 DNA reads TGTGCCAGCAGCCAAGAAACTGGGGTCGAGCAGTTCTTC.

This rearrangement joins TRBV5-1 to TRBJ1-2, with TRBD1 matching over 7 bases. Trimming removed 4 bases from V and 4 bases from J; junction bases left unmatched: 10. The CDR3 length is 15 residues. Germline loops: CDR1 SGHRS, CDR2 YFSETQ. This CDR3 reads CASSQGTETPYGYTF. Written as DNA, the CDR3 is TGCGCCAGCAGCCAAGGGACAGAGACACCCTATGGCTACACCTTC. Combining the CDR3 with reference TRBV5-1 and TRBJ1-2 gives the whole variable domain KAGVTQTPRYLIKTRGQQVTLSCSPISGHRSVSWYQQTPGQGLQFLFEYFSETQRNKGNFPGRFSGRQFSNSRSEMNVSTLELGDSALYLCASSQGTETPYGYTFGSGTRLTVV.

The chain has TRBV5-1 and TRBJ2-6; no clear D gene. Germline assignment: CDR1 SGHRS and CDR2 YFSETQ. The CDR3 has 14 residues. Trimming removed 6 bases from V and 0 bases from J, with 7 bases in between. CDR3 coding DNA: TGCGCCAGCATGGATTTCTCTGGGGCCAACGTCCTGACTTTC. Protein: CASMDFSGANVLTF.

The rearrangement links TRBV10-3 to TRBJ2-3, with 8 bases identical to TRBD2. From germline, CDR1 is ENHRY and CDR2 SYGVKD. The CDR3 sequence is 14 residues long. Losses at the gene ends were 6 bases for V and 6 bases for J; bases not matched to a gene: 8. The CDR3 coding sequence is TGTGCCATCAGGGAGGGACTAGGTGCCGATACGCAGTATTTT. Protein: CAIREGLGADTQYF.

Remarks on this clone: The sample carries other DNA sequences with the same CDR3. V and J are TRBV4-1 and TRBJ2-7; 9 bases agree with TRBD1. Germline CDR1 is MGHRA and CDR2 is YSYEKL. The ends lost 3 bases at V and 1 base at J; junction bases unmatched: 1. The CDR3 is made up of 14 amino acids. The CDR3 sequence: CASSQGQGSYEQYF. CDR3 bases: TGCGCCAGCAGCCAGGGACAGGGATCCTACGAGCAGTACTTC.

This clone was observed once. This chain links TRBV5-1 with TRBJ2-3; TRBD2 matches at 13 bases. Trimming took 7 bases from V and 3 from J; bases not matched to a gene: 2. The germline gives CDR1 SGHRS, CDR2 YFSETQ. There are 14 residues in the CDR3. The CDR3 nucleotides read TGCGCCAGCCGGACTAGCGGGAGAACAGATACGCAGTATTTT. Its protein product is CASRTSGRTDTQYF.

The chain uses TRBV7-2 and TRBJ2-7; 8 bases are a match to TRBD1. V lost 6 bases to trimming and J lost 12 bases; unmatched junction nucleotides: 13. This CDR3 comprises 13 residues. From germline, CDR1 is SGHTA and CDR2 FQGNSA. CDR3 nucleotide sequence: TGTGCCAGCAGTCAGCAACAGGGGGGTGGTGGGTACTTC. This translates into CASSQQQGGGGYF.

This sequence joins TRBV7-2 and TRBJ2-2; TRBD1 is a possible D gene (5 bases). This CDR3 is 18 amino acids long. From germline, CDR1 is SGHTA and CDR2 FQGNSA. V was pared by 1 base and J by 3 bases, with 18 bases between. In DNA, the CDR3 is TGTGCCAGCAGCTTAGAGGGGCCGGGTGTCCCCCACACCGGGGAGCTGTTTTTT. It is translated as CASSLEGPGVPHTGELFF.

The J gene is TRBJ2-2, the V gene TRBV7-3, with TRBD2 identical over 13 bases. Trimming cost V 6 bases and J 4 bases; bases outside gene matches: 8. Germline V lookup: CDR1 SGHTA, CDR2 FQGTGA. This CDR3 region has 17 residues. CDR3 nucleotides: TGTGCCAGCAGACGGACTAGCGGGAGTAGGGGCACCGGGGAGCTGTTTTTT. It codes for CASRRTSGSRGTGELFF.

This clone appeared a single time. The chain carries TRBV28 and TRBJ1-1; D possibly corresponds to TRBD1 (5 bases). CDR3 size: 12 residues. The V end was cut by 8 bases, the J end by 10 bases, with 17 bases between. Germline V gene lookup returns CDR1 MDHEN and CDR2 SYDVKM. CDR3 nucleotides: TGTGCCAGCGGGGACGCCCTGGGGGGAGCTTTCTTT. It is translated as CASGDALGGAFF.

V gene TRBV6-4 combines with J gene TRBJ2-1; 14 bases are shared with TRBD2. Germline loops: CDR1 MRHNA, CDR2 SNTAGT. This CDR3 region has 15 residues. J gave up 7 bases and V 6 bases, and 5 bases lay outside the gene matches. The CDR3 protein is CASRPGTSGRNEQFF. The CDR3 nucleotides are TGTGCCAGCAGGCCTGGGACTAGCGGGAGAAATGAGCAGTTCTTC.

The chain employs TRBV6-5 and TRBJ2-7, with D unresolved. V was clipped by 4 bases and J by 2 bases, with 12 bases between them. CDR3 length: 14 amino acids. Germline CDR1 MNHEY, CDR2 SVGAGI. In nucleotides, the CDR3 is TGTGCCAGCAGTTCTATGGGCACGACCTACGAGCAGTACTTC. It translates to CASSSMGTTYEQYF.

This sequence joins TRBV9 and TRBJ1-4; a weak D match, TRBD1 (6 bases). Germline V gene data show CDR1 as SGDLS and CDR2 as YYNGEE. The CDR3 extends over 15 amino acids. Trimming removed 4 bases from V and 2 bases from J, with 12 bases in between. As DNA, the CDR3 is TGTGCCAGCAGCCTGGGGGGGCCGACTAATGAAAAACTGTTTTTT. This codes for CASSLGGPTNEKLFF.

The rearrangement uses TRBV6-4 and TRBJ1-5; TRBD1 matches at 8 bases. This CDR3 region has 13 residues. V was pared by 5 bases and J by 7 bases, with 4 bases of the junction left unmatched. Per the germline V gene, CDR1 is MRHNA and CDR2 is SNTAGT. The CDR3 DNA sequence: TGTGCCAGCAGTTCGGACAGGGACCAGCCCCAGCATTTT. Amino acid sequence: CASSSDRDQPQHF.